This entry describes one TCR beta chain. No antigen is known for it. The CDR3 has 13 residues. Trimming left V 3 bases short and J 3 bases short, with 9 bases between. The germline CDR1 and CDR2 sequences are KGHSH and LQKENI. The sample comes from a study of T cell responses to AZD1222 COVID-19 vaccine. Notes on the study in general: Following two doses of AZD1222, Spike-specific TCR breadth and depth rose. Regions 160-218 and 743-854 dominated among vaccine-associated CD4 TCRs spanning spike. Reportedly, nearly half of unique spike TCRs recognized epitopes outside B.1.351/B.1.1.7 mutations. It should be noted that donors were predominantly white British and more often female, and clonal diversity was possibly underestimated.

Using immunoSEQ multiplex PCR, the repertoire was profiled, and TCRdb retains in-frame clones only, with some absent. The table has over 120,000 clones, 80% to 90% seen once. Sequencing used peripheral blood, obtained on day 0 of AZD1222 vaccination. This TCR was sampled from an adult in good health. The genes are TRBV18 and TRBJ2-7, with a weak D call TRBD1 (5 bases). For the CDR3, the DNA is TGTGCCAGCTCACCCGCCCAGGGCTACGAGCAGTACTTC. The encoded protein is CASSPAQGYEQYF.